There are many counts of the clone carrying this TCR beta chain. The authors prepared the TCRbeta library with unique molecular identifiers. TCRdb reprocessed the PCR reads via MiXCR and lists one record per CDR3 protein. This table has hundreds of thousands of distinct CDR3 sequences, approximately 12% appearing once. The sample originates from a study of T-cell reconstitution after alpha-beta-depleted transplantation in children. The source material was PBMCs from the stem cell graft donor, sampled from the stem cell graft. The source of this sequence is a human donor who donated a stem cell graft to a child with combined immunodeficiency.

The CDR3 bases are TGTGCTAGTGTTCACATAGCGGGAGGGCCGAGGAATGAGCAGTTCTTC. Amino acids: CASVHIAGGPRNEQFF. V gene TRBV12-5 combines with J gene TRBJ2-1; TRBD2 aligns across 11 bases. This CDR3 spans 16 amino acids. With 7 bases clipped from V and 7 bases from J, the junction kept 12 bases outside the gene matches. Germline V gives CDR1 LGHNT, CDR2 FRNRAP.